A single sample is the source of the 10 T cell receptor beta chains below, sequenced in a study of blood T cell repertoires in COVID-19. This table comes from immunoSEQ multiplex PCR, and its TCRdb copy is limited to in-frame clones, with some not included. This table holds around 99,000 clones, over 60% found once. Source material: peripheral blood. The source is an older man with acute or convalescent COVID-19.

The chain couples TRBV11-1 to TRBJ1-1; TRBD1 aligns across 8 bases. The J segment lost 5 bases and the V segment lost 3 bases, leaving 5 bases of the junction unmatched. Germline V gene data show CDR1 as SGHAT and CDR2 as FQDESV (reference sequence). The CDR3 totals 14 residues. This CDR3 is CASSFGQGRTEAFF. CDR3 sequence (DNA): TGTGCCAGCAGCTTTGGACAGGGTCGGACTGAAGCTTTCTTT.

The genes are TRBV9 and TRBJ1-1; D is ambiguous. CDR1 is SGDLS, CDR2 YYNGEE, per germline. The CDR3 runs 14 residues. V was clipped by 4 bases and J by 8 bases, with 18 bases between them. This CDR3 reads CASSPLAADGEAFF. In DNA form, the CDR3 reads TGTGCCAGCAGCCCACTAGCCGCAGACGGGGAAGCTTTCTTT.

The gene calls are TRBV6-2 or TRBV6-3 and TRBJ2-7; 7 bases align to TRBD2. V lost 4 bases to trimming and J lost 1 base; unmatched junction nucleotides: 4. The V gene's germline CDR1 is MNHEY and CDR2 SVGEGT. This CDR3 region has 14 residues. This CDR3 is CASSSREGSYEQYF. In nucleotides, the CDR3 is TGTGCCAGCAGTTCCAGGGAGGGTTCCTACGAGCAGTACTTC.

This chain connects TRBV19 to TRBJ2-3; D possibly corresponds to TRBD2 (5 bases). The germline CDR1 and CDR2 sequences are LNHDA and SQIVND (reference sequence). V was clipped by 7 bases and J by 2 bases, with 19 bases between them. This CDR3 is built from 16 residues. The CDR3 DNA follows: TGTGCCAGTAACACTGGTAGCGTGAGGGCCACAGATACGCAGTATTTT. Translation gives CASNTGSVRATDTQYF.

The rearrangement links TRBV6-1 to TRBJ1-5; TRBD1 agrees at 7 bases. CDR1 and CDR2 from the germline V gene are MNHNS and SASEGT. V lost 4 bases, J lost 4 bases, and 7 bases stayed unmatched. The CDR3 sequence is 15 residues long. The CDR3, as DNA: TGTGCCAGCAGTGGGATCGGGACAGCGAATCAGCCCCAGCATTTT. Residues: CASSGIGTANQPQHF.

The chain combines TRBV6-5 with TRBJ1-2; D possibly corresponds to TRBD1 (5 bases). This CDR3 has 14 residues. Germline V lookup: CDR1 MNHEY, CDR2 SVGAGI. The V and J ends lost 2 bases and 5 bases respectively, with 12 bases between them. The CDR3: CASSYNTGNYGYTF. Here the CDR3 DNA reads TGTGCCAGCAGTTACAACACAGGAAATTATGGCTACACCTTC.

The chain uses TRBV6-5 and TRBJ2-1, with D unclear. Germline V gene sequence: CDR1 MNHEY, CDR2 SVGAGI. The CDR3 has 16 amino acids. The V end lost 0 bases, the J end lost 0 bases, and 9 bases lay between the germline ends. In DNA form, the CDR3 reads TGTGCCAGCAGTTACTCGCCAGCTAGCTCCTACAATGAGCAGTTCTTC. This translates into CASSYSPASSYNEQFF.

The gene calls are TRBV29-1 and TRBJ1-3, with a weak D call TRBD1 (6 bases). The CDR3 contains 16 residues. Between the trimmed V and J ends, which lost 2 bases and 0 bases, there was a span of 14 bases. In germline, CDR1 is SQVTM, CDR2 ANQGSEA. The CDR3 DNA sequence: TGCAGCGTTGAAAGACAGGAAAAGAGCTCTGGAAACACCATATATTTT. Translation: CSVERQEKSSGNTIYF.

This chain connects TRBV5-1 to TRBJ2-7; the match to TRBD1 covers 7 bases. The CDR3 is 14 amino acids. Unmatched junction bases numbered 5, after V lost 1 base and J lost 4 bases. CDR1 is SGHRS and CDR2 is YFSETQ in the germline V gene. The CDR3 sequence is CASSLRTGLYEQYF. CDR3 DNA: TGCGCCAGCAGCTTGCGGACAGGCCTGTACGAGCAGTACTTC.

The chain joins TRBV12-5 to TRBJ2-1; 7 nucleotides match TRBD1. The germline gives CDR1 LGHNT, CDR2 FRNRAP. With 7 bases clipped from V and 1 base from J, the junction kept 7 bases outside the gene matches. The CDR3 runs to 15 residues. The CDR3 spells CASALGDSSYNEQFF. CDR3 nucleotides: TGTGCTAGTGCCTTAGGGGACAGTTCCTACAATGAGCAGTTCTTC. Looking up the rest from reference TRBV12-5 and TRBJ2-1 gives the full variable domain: DARVTQTPRHKVTEMGQEVTMRCQPILGHNTVFWYRQTMMQGLELLAYFRNRAPLDDSGMPKDRFSAEMPDATLATLKIQPSEPRDSAVYFCASALGDSSYNEQFFGPGTRLTVL.